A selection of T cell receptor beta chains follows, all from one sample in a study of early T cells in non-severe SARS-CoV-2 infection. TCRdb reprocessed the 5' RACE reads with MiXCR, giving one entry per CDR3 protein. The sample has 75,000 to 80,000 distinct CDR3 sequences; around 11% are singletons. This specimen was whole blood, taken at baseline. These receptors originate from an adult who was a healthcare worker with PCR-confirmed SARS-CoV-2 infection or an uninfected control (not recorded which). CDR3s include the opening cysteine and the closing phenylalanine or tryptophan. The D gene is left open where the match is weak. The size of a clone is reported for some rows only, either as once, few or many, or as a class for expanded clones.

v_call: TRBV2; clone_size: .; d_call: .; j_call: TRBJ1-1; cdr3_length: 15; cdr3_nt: TGTGCCAGCAGGTACCAGGCCCCCTCGAACACTGAAGCTTTCTTT; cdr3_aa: CASRYQAPSNTEAFF
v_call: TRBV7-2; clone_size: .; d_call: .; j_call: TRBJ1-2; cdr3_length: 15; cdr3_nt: TGTGCCAGCAGCTTAGATATAGGGGCCCTCTATGGCTACACCTTC; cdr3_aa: CASSLDIGALYGYTF
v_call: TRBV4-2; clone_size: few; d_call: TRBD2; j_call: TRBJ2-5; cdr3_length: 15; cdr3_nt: TGTGCCAGCAGCCGGACTAGCGGGGACCAAGAGACCCAGTACTTC; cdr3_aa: CASSRTSGDQETQYF
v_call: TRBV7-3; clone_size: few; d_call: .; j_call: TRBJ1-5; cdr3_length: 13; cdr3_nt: TGTGCCAGCAGCTTAATGCCGGGGCAGCCCCAGCATTTT; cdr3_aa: CASSLMPGQPQHF
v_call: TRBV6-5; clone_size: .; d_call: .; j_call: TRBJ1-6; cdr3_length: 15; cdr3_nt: TGTGCCAGCAGCCTTGGTGCCCCGGATAATTCACCCCTCCACTTT; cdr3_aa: CASSLGAPDNSPLHF
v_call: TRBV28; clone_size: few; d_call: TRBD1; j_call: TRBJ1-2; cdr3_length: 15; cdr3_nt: TGTGCCAGCAGTTTATACACAGGGGTCAACTATGGCTACACCTTC; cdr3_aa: CASSLYTGVNYGYTF
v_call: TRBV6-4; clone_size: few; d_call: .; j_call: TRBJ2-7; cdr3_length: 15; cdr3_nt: TGTGCCAGCAGTGACTCCGGCAGGGACCTCTACGAGCAGTACTTC; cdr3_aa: CASSDSGRDLYEQYF
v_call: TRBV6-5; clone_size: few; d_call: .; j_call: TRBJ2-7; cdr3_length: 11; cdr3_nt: TGTGCCAGCAGCCAGGGGGGCGAGCAGTACTTC; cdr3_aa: CASSQGGEQYF
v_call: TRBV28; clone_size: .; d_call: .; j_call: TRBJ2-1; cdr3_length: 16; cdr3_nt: TGTGCCAGCAGTTTCAGGGGTCCCCACAAGGACAATGAGCAGTTCTTC; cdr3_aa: CASSFRGPHKDNEQFF
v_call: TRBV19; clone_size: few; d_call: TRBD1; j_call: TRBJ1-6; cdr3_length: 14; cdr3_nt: TGTGCCAGTGCTTCCGGGACAGGGCACTCACCCCTCCACTTT; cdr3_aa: CASASGTGHSPLHF
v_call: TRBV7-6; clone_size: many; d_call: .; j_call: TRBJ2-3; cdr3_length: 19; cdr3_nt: TGTGCCAGCAGCTCTAAGGGACCGATACAGGGTCGGGCTCGAGATACGCAGTATTTT; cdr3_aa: CASSSKGPIQGRARDTQYF
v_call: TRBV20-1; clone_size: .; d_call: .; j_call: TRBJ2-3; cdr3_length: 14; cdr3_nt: TGCAGTGCTAGAGATTGGGGGGTTACAGATACGCAGTATTTT; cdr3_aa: CSARDWGVTDTQYF
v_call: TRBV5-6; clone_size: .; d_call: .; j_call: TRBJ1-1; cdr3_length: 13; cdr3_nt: TGTGCCAGCAGCTTGAACCTCGACACTGAAGCTTTCTTT; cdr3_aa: CASSLNLDTEAFF
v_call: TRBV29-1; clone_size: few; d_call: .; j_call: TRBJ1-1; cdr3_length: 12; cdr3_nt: TGCAGCGTCTATACAGGGATGACTGAAGCTTTCTTT; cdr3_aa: CSVYTGMTEAFF
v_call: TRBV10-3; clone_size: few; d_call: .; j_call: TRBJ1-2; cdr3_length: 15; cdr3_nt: TGTGCCATCAGTGAGTCGGGGGCCCCGATCTATGGCTACACCTTC; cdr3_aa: CAISESGAPIYGYTF
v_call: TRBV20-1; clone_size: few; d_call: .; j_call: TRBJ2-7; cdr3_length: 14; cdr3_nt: TGCAGTGCTACGAGGTTCGGACTGAAAGACGAGCAGTACTTC; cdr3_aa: CSATRFGLKDEQYF
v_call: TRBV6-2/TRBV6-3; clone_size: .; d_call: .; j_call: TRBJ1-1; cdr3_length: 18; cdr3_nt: TGTGCCAGCAGTTACCTTCCCTCCTGGGGTTTGGGGAACACTGAAGCTTTCTTT; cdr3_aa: CASSYLPSWGLGNTEAFF
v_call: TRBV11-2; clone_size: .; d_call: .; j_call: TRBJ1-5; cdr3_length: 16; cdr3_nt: TGTGCCAGCAGCTTACTGGGGGGCCATCGCAATCAGCCCCAGCATTTT; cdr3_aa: CASSLLGGHRNQPQHF
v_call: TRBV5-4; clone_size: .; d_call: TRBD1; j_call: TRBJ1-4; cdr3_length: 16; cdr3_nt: TGTGCCAGCACCCTCAACGTGGGACAGGGAAATGAAAAACTGTTTTTT; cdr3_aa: CASTLNVGQGNEKLFF
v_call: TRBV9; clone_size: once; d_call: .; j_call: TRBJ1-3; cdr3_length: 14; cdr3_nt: TGTGCCAGCAGCGTAATGAGCTCTGGAAACACCATATATTTT; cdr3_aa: CASSVMSSGNTIYF
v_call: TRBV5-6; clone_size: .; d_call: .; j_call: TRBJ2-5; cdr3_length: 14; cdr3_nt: TGTGCCAGCAGCCTGATGGGGGGTCCCGAGACCCAGTACTTC; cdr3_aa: CASSLMGGPETQYF
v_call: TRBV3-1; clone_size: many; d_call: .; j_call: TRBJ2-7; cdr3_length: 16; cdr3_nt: TGTGCCAGCAGCCAAACACCGGGCCAAGCTAGATACGAGCAGTACTTC; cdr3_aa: CASSQTPGQARYEQYF
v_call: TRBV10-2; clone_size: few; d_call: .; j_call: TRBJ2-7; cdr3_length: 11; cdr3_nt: TGCGCCAGCAGTGAGTACGACGAGCAGTACTTC; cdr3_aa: CASSEYDEQYF
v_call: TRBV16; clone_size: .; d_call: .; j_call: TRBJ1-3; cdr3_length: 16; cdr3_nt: TGTGCCAGCAGCCAGTCAGGGGAGAGCTCTGGAAACACCATATATTTT; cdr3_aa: CASSQSGESSGNTIYF
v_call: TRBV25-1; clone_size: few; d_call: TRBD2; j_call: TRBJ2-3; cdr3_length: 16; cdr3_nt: TGTGCCAGCGCCACTCCTAGCGGGGGGGCCGGAGATACGCAGTATTTT; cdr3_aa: CASATPSGGAGDTQYF
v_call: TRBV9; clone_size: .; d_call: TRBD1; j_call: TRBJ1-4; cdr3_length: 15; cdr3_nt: TGTGCCAGCAGCCCCCGCGGGACAGGGGATGAAAAACTGTTTTTT; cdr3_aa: CASSPRGTGDEKLFF
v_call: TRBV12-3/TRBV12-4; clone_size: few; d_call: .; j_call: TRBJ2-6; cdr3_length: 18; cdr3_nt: TGTGCCAGCAGTTTAGGTCACCGGGGGTGGTATGGGGCCAACGTCCTGACTTTC; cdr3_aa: CASSLGHRGWYGANVLTF
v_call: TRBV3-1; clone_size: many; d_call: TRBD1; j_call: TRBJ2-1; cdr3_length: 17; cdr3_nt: TGTGCCAGCAGCCAAGTTGACAGGGGGGGTTCCTACAATGAGCAGTTCTTC; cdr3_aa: CASSQVDRGGSYNEQFF
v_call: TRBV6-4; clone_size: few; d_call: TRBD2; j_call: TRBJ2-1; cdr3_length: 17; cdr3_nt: TGTGCCAGCAGTGAATCCCCCACTAGCGGGGGATACAATGAGCAGTTCTTC; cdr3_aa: CASSESPTSGGYNEQFF
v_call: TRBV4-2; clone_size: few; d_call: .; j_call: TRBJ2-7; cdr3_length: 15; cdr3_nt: TGTGCCAGCAGCCACCTTCCGGGACCAGCCGGCGAGCAGTACTTC; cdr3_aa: CASSHLPGPAGEQYF
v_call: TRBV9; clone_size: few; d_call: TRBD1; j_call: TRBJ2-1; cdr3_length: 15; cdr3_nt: TGTGCCAGCAGCGTAGGGGACAGGGGATTTAATGAGCAGTTCTTC; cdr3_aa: CASSVGDRGFNEQFF
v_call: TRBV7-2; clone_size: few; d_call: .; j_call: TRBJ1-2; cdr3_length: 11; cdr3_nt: TGTGCCAGCAGCTTTGTAGGAGGCTACACCTTC; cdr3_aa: CASSFVGGYTF
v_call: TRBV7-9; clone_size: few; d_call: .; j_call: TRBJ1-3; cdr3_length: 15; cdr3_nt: TGTGCCAGCAGCTCTGACAAGGACTCTGGAAACACCATATATTTT; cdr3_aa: CASSSDKDSGNTIYF
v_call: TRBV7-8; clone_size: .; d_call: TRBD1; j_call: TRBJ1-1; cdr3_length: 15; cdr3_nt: TGTGCCAGCAGCTCTCGACAGGGTCGGAACACTGAAGCTTTCTTT; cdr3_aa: CASSSRQGRNTEAFF
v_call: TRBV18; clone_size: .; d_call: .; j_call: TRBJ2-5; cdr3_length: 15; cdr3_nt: TGTGCCAGCTCACCAATCTTTGAGGGAAAAGAGACCCAGTACTTC; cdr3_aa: CASSPIFEGKETQYF
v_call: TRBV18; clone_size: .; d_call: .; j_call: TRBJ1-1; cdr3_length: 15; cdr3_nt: TGTGCCAGCTCACTGGACAGCATATCGAACACTGAAGCTTTCTTT; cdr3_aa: CASSLDSISNTEAFF
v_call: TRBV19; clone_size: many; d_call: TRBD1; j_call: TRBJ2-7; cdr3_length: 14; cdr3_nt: TGTGCCAGTAGTATGGGACAGGCAACCTACGAGCAGTACTTC; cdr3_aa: CASSMGQATYEQYF
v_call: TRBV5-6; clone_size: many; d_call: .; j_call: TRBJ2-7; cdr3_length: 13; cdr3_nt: TGTGCCAGCAGCCGGGTGGACAGTTACGAGCAGTACTTC; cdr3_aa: CASSRVDSYEQYF
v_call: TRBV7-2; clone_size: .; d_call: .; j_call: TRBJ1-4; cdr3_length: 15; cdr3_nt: TGTGCCAGCAGCTTAGCCGGGCGAGTTCGAGAAAAACTGTTTTTT; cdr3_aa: CASSLAGRVREKLFF
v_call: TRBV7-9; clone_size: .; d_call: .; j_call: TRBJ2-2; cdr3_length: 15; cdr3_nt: TGTGCCAGCAGCTTAGTGGGAGCGAACACCGGGGAGCTGTTTTTT; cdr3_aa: CASSLVGANTGELFF
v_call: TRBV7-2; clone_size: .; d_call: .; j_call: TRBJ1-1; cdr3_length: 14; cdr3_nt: TGTGCCAGCAGCTTAGACCTATCGAACACTGAAGCTTTCTTT; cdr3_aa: CASSLDLSNTEAFF
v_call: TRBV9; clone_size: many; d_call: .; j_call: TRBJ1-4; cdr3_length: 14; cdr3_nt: TGTGCCAGCAGCGTATCGGCGGTCAATGAAAAACTGTTTTTT; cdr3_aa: CASSVSAVNEKLFF
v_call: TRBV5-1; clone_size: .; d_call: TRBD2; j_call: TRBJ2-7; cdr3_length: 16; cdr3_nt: TGCGCCAGCAGCTTTCTAGCGGGGGACCTCTCCTACGAGCAGTACTTC; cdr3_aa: CASSFLAGDLSYEQYF
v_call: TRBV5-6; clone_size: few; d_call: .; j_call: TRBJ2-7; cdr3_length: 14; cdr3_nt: TGTGCCAGCAGCTTGGTACAGCCTTCCTACGAGCAGTACTTC; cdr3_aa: CASSLVQPSYEQYF
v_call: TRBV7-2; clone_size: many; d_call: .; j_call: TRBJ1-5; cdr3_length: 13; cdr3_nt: TGTGCCAGCAGTCTGAGGGTTGATCAGCCCCAGCATTTT; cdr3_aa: CASSLRVDQPQHF
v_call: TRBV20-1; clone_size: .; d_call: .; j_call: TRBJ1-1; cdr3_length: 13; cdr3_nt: TGCAGTGCCAGAGGGGGTGCGGACACTGAAGCTTTCTTT; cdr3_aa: CSARGGADTEAFF